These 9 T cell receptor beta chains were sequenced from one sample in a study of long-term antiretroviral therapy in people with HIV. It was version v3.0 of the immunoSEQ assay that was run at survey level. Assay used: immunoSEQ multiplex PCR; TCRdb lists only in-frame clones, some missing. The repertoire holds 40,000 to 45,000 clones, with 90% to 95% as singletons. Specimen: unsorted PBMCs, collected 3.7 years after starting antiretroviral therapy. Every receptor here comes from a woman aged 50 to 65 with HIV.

The CDR3 nucleotides are TGTGCCAGCAGCCAAAAATGGACAGGGTTCACCGGGGAGCTGTTTTTT. Its protein is CASSQKWTGFTGELFF. V gene TRBV5-4 combines with J gene TRBJ2-2; 8 positions match TRBD1. V was pared by 4 bases and J by 4 bases, with 9 bases of the junction left unmatched. The CDR3 runs 16 residues. Germline values: CDR1 SGHNT, CDR2 YYREEE (reference sequence).

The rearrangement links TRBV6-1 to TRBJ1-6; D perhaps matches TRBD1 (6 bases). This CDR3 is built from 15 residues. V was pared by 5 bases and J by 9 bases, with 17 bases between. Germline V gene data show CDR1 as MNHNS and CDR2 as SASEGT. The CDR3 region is CASSQLTGGSSPLHF. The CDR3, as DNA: TGTGCCAGCAGTCAACTGACAGGAGGGAGTTCACCCCTCCACTTT.

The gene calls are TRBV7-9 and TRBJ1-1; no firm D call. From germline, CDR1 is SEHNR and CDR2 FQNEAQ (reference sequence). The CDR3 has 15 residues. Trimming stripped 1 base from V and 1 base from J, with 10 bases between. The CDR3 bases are TGTGCCAGCAGCTTAGGTTTGTCGTCGAACACTGAAGCTTTCTTT. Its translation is CASSLGLSSNTEAFF. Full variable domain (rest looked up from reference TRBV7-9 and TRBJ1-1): DTGVSQNPRHKITKRGQNVTFRCDPISEHNRLYWYRQTLGQGPEFLTYFQNEAQLEKSRLLSDRFSAERPKGSFSTLEIQRTEQGDSAMYLCASSLGLSSNTEAFFGQGTRLTVV.

Here the CDR3 DNA reads TGTGCCAGCAGTATCCGGGACAGCTATGGCTACACCTTC. Amino acids: CASSIRDSYGYTF. The chain employs TRBV6-5 and TRBJ1-2; 7 bases agree with TRBD1. The CDR3 is 13 residues long. Trimming cost V 5 bases and J 4 bases; bases outside gene matches: 4. Germline loops: CDR1 MNHEY, CDR2 SVGAGI.

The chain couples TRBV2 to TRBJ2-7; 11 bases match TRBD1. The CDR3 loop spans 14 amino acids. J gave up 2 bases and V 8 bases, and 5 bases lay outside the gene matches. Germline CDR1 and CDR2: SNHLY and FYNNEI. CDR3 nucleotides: TGTGCCAGCCGACGGACAGGGGGCACCTACGAGCAGTACTTC. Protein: CASRRTGGTYEQYF.

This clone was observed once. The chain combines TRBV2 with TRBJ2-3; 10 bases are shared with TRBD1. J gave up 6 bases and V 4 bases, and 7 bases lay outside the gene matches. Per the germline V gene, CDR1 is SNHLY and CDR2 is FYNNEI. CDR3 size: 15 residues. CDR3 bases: TGTGCCAGCAGTGGCGGACAGGGGGTAGGGGATACGCAGTATTTT. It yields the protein CASSGGQGVGDTQYF.

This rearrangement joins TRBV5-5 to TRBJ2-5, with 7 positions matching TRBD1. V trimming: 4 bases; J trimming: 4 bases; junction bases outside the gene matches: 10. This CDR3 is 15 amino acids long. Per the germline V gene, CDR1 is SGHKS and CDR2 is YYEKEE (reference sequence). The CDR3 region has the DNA TGTGCCAGCAGCCGTATTGAAGGGGGCGTAGAGACCCAGTACTTC. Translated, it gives CASSRIEGGVETQYF. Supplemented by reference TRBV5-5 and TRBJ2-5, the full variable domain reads DAGVTQSPTHLIKTRGQQVTLRCSPISGHKSVSWYQQVLGQGPQFIFQYYEKEERGRGNFPDRFSARQFPNYSSELNVNALLLGDSALYLCASSRIEGGVETQYFGPGTRLLVL.

The CDR3 spells CATSRDGTGTYGYTF. The CDR3 DNA sequence: TGTGCCACCAGCAGAGATGGTACAGGGACCTATGGCTACACCTTC. V is TRBV15 and J is TRBJ1-2, with D tentatively TRBD1 (6 bases). The CDR3 runs to 15 residues. Trimming took off 0 bases at V and 4 bases at J, with 12 bases between the two ends. Germline CDR1 is LNHNV and CDR2 is YYDKDF (reference sequence).

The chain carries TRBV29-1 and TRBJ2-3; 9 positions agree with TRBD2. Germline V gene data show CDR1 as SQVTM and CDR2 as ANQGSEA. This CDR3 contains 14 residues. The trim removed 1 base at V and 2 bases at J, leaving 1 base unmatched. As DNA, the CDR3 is TGCAGCGTTGAAGGACTAGCGGACACAGATACGCAGTATTTT. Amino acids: CSVEGLADTDTQYF.